Presented here are 16 T cell receptor beta chains from one specimen sequenced in a study of blood T cell repertoires in COVID-19. The method was immunoSEQ multiplex PCR; TCRdb's version includes in-frame clones alone and lacks a portion of them. The repertoire includes 100,000 to 150,000 clones, roughly 90% of them detected once, and 6.5% to 8.5% sits in the top ten. The specimen sequenced was peripheral blood. All receptors derive from a human donor in a cohort sampled during active COVID-19.

This clone was found once. This chain uses TRBV7-8 with TRBJ2-5; a possible D gene is TRBD1 (6 bases). Trimming removed 5 bases at V and 0 bases at J, with 10 bases between. The CDR3 is 14 amino acids. The V gene's germline CDR1 is SGHVS and CDR2 FQNEAQ. CDR3 sequence (DNA): TGTGCCAGCAGCAGGCAGGGGAACCAAGAGACCCAGTACTTC. It is translated as CASSRQGNQETQYF.

The CDR3 is CASSLGTTEQYF. As DNA, the CDR3 is TGTGCCAGCAGCCTCGGGACTACCGAGCAGTACTTC. The chain joins TRBV5-4 to TRBJ2-7; 7 nucleotides align to TRBD2. This CDR3 spans 12 amino acids. Per germline, CDR1 SGHNT and CDR2 YYREEE (reference sequence). The ends lost 4 bases at V and 6 bases at J; junction bases unmatched: 4.

V gene TRBV7-9 combines with J gene TRBJ1-5; TRBD1 might be the D (5 bases). Trimming took off 10 bases at V and 4 bases at J, with 26 bases between the two ends. This CDR3 comprises 17 residues. Germline CDR1 SEHNR, CDR2 FQNEAQ (reference sequence). In DNA, the CDR3 is TGTGCCACCGCGGGGGTGATGGTACCGTTAATTAATCAGCCCCAGCATTTT. This translates into CATAGVMVPLINQPQHF. The full variable domain, its missing parts supplied by reference TRBV7-9 and TRBJ1-5, is DTGVSQNPRHKITKRGQNVTFRCDPISEHNRLYWYRQTLGQGPEFLTYFQNEAQLEKSRLLSDRFSAERPKGSFSTLEIQRTEQGDSAMYLCATAGVMVPLINQPQHFGDGTRLSIL.

CDR3 DNA: TGTGCCAGCAGCTTAGGAACAGGGTTACGAGAAAAACTGTTTTTT. It specifies CASSLGTGLREKLFF. The V and J genes are TRBV7-9 and TRBJ1-4, with D perhaps matching TRBD1 (6 bases). The CDR3 totals 15 residues. Germline V gene sequence: CDR1 SEHNR, CDR2 FQNEAQ (reference sequence). The V gene lost 1 base and the J gene lost 8 bases, with 14 bases spanning the gap.

The rearrangement joins TRBV5-1 to TRBJ1-3; D possibly corresponds to TRBD1 (5 bases). The V and J ends lost 2 bases and 0 bases respectively, with 9 bases between them. Germline V lookup: CDR1 SGHRS, CDR2 YFSETQ. The CDR3 loop spans 15 amino acids. Here the CDR3 DNA reads TGCGCCAGCAGCTTAACAGACAGCTCTGGAAACACCATATATTTT. Translating it yields CASSLTDSSGNTIYF.

This chain links TRBV7-6 with TRBJ2-5; TRBD2 agrees at 8 bases. CDR3 length: 19 residues. Germline CDR1 reads SGHVS; CDR2 reads FNYEAQ. J gave up 1 base and V 3 bases, and 16 bases lay outside the gene matches. The CDR3 bases are TGTGCCAGCAGCTTGGCTGCGCTAGCGGGCCCCGAACCCCAAGAGACCCAGTACTTC. It yields the protein CASSLAALAGPEPQETQYF.

V and J are TRBV6-2 or TRBV6-3 and TRBJ2-7, with 10 bases matching TRBD2. Germline lookup yields CDR1 MNHEY and CDR2 SVGEGT. V gave up 5 bases and J gave up 4 bases; unmatched junction bases: 8. CDR3 length: 15 amino acids. DNA of the CDR3: TGTGCCAGCAGTCCGAGCGGGAGGGCCGGTTACGAGCAGTACTTC. Protein product: CASSPSGRAGYEQYF.

This clone appeared a single time. The chain links TRBV11-2 to TRBJ2-1, with a possible D match to TRBD1 (5 bases). The CDR3 has 16 residues. In germline, CDR1 is SGHAT, CDR2 FQNNGV. The V gene lost 5 bases and the J gene lost 0 bases, with 14 bases spanning the gap. This chain's CDR3 is CASSPRKTVSYNEQFF. The CDR3 DNA reads TGTGCCAGCAGCCCCAGAAAGACAGTCTCCTACAATGAGCAGTTCTTC.

The chain couples TRBV10-3 to TRBJ2-4; D might be TRBD2 (6 bases). V was clipped by 1 base and J by 6 bases, with 13 bases between them. This CDR3 has 15 amino acids. In germline, CDR1 is ENHRY, CDR2 SYGVKD. CDR3 loop: CAISEYGDSRNIQYF. CDR3 bases: TGTGCCATCAGTGAGTATGGGGACTCACGAAACATTCAGTACTTC.

This clone came up once. This chain connects TRBV24-1 to TRBJ2-1; 14 positions match TRBD2. Germline CDR1 is KGHDR and CDR2 is SFDVKD. With V trimmed by 4 bases and J by 9 bases, 4 bases remained unmatched. The CDR3 has 15 residues. This CDR3 reads CATSETSGGAGEQFF. CDR3 in DNA: TGTGCCACCAGTGAGACTAGCGGGGGGGCCGGTGAGCAGTTCTTC.

The V call is TRBV25-1, the J call TRBJ1-4; possibly TRBD1 for D (5 bases). The V and J ends lost 0 bases and 5 bases respectively, with 10 bases between them. CDR3 length: 15 amino acids. The V gene's germline CDR1 is MGHDK and CDR2 SYGVNS. The CDR3 is CASSEYPGPNEKLFF. Written as DNA, the CDR3 is TGTGCCAGCAGTGAATATCCAGGGCCCAATGAAAAACTGTTTTTT. The full variable domain, in which reference TRBV25-1 and TRBJ1-4 provide the parts outside the CDR3, is EADIYQTPRYLVIGTGKKITLECSQTMGHDKMYWYQQDPGMELHLIHYSYGVNSTEKGDLSSESTVSRIRTEHFPLTLESARPSHTSQYLCASSEYPGPNEKLFFGSGTQLSVL.

Here the CDR3 reads CASSHNQGPETQYF. The DNA for the CDR3 is TGTGCCAGCAGCCATAATCAGGGGCCAGAGACCCAGTACTTC. This rearrangement joins TRBV3-1 (or the pseudogene TRBV3-2) to TRBJ2-5; D is possibly TRBD1 (6 bases). V lost 3 bases and J lost 4, with 12 bases in between. The CDR3 is 14 amino acids. Germline lookup yields CDR1 LGHDT and CDR2 YNNKEL (reference sequence).

This chain uses TRBV24-1 with TRBJ2-7, with a tentative D call TRBD1 (7 bases). Germline V gives CDR1 KGHDR, CDR2 SFDVKD. The germline V and J ends were trimmed by 12 bases and 0 bases, with 17 bases remaining between them. This CDR3 contains 14 residues. DNA of the CDR3: TGTGCCGCAAAAGGGGGGACAGCCTCCTACGAGCAGTACTTC. Translation: CAAKGGTASYEQYF.

V and J are TRBV27 and TRBJ2-1; 8 nucleotides agree with TRBD2. The CDR3 has 16 residues. V lost 5 bases, J lost 4 bases, and 10 bases stayed unmatched. CDR1 MNHEY and CDR2 SMNVEV come from the germline V gene (reference sequence). The DNA for the CDR3 is TGTGCCAGCAGTAGAGCAGCGGGGGTGGAGTACAATGAGCAGTTCTTC. This codes for CASSRAAGVEYNEQFF.

The J gene is TRBJ2-1, the V gene TRBV5-8, with TRBD2 matching over 7 bases. The junction had 6 bases not matched to a gene; V was cut back by 3 bases and J by 0 bases. Looked up from germline, CDR1 is SGHTS and CDR2 is YDEGEE. The CDR3 length is 16 residues. In DNA form, the CDR3 reads TGTGCCAGCAGCTCTACTGGGGGGGTCTCCTACAATGAGCAGTTCTTC. It is translated as CASSSTGGVSYNEQFF.

The chain joins TRBV7-7 to TRBJ2-1; maybe TRBD2 (5 bases). Trimming took off 1 base at V and 5 bases at J, with 9 bases between the two ends. The germline V gene has CDR1 SSHAT and CDR2 FNYEAQ (reference sequence). The CDR3 totals 14 residues. CDR3 sequence reads: CASSLGSANNEQFF. CDR3 sequence (DNA): TGTGCCAGCAGCTTAGGTAGCGCCAACAATGAGCAGTTCTTC. The full variable domain, its missing parts supplied by reference TRBV7-7 and TRBJ2-1, is GAGVSQSPRYKVTKRGQDVTLRCDPISSHATLYWYQQALGQGPEFLTYFNYEAQPDKSGLPSDRFSAERPEGSISTLTIQRTEQRDSAMYRCASSLGSANNEQFFGPGTRLTVL.